These T cell receptor beta chains were read from a single sample in a study of shared T cell receptors in the human thymus. The repertoire was sequenced with immunoSEQ multiplex PCR; TCRdb's copy has only in-frame clones and lacks some. The sample carries 55,000 to 75,000 clones, roughly 96% recorded once. Sequencing was done on a sample of thymocytes. These receptors were obtained from a human donor. The CDR3 runs from the conserved cysteine through the conserved F or W. A D gene is named only where the DNA matches it firmly. Clone size is not always given. Where it is, it says once, few, many or a class for expanded clones.

d_call: -
clone_size: once
j_call: TRBJ2-2
v_call: TRBV5-1
cdr3_nt: TGCGCCAGCAGCTTGGGCCCCAAGAGCGATTACTTCAACACCGGGGAGCTGTTTTTT
cdr3_aa: CASSLGPKSDYFNTGELFF

d_call: -
clone_size: -
j_call: TRBJ1-5
v_call: TRBV19
cdr3_nt: TGTGCCACCTCCCGGGTTAAGGAATATGGCAATCAGCCCCAGCATTTT
cdr3_aa: CATSRVKEYGNQPQHF

d_call: TRBD2
clone_size: -
j_call: TRBJ2-5
v_call: TRBV13
cdr3_nt: TGTGCCAGCAGCTTAGAGAGGACTTTGGTAGCGGGGGGATCCCAAGAGACCCAGTACTTC
cdr3_aa: CASSLERTLVAGGSQETQYF

d_call: -
clone_size: -
j_call: TRBJ2-7
v_call: TRBV7-3
cdr3_nt: TGTGCCAGCAGGAAAAACGCAAACGGATCCCTCACTTGCGAGCAGTACTTC
cdr3_aa: CASRKNANGSLTCEQYF

d_call: -
clone_size: once
j_call: TRBJ1-1
v_call: TRBV10-3
cdr3_nt: TGTGCCATCAGTGAGTCGGGACCTCGCTTTTTCACTGAAGCTTTCTTT
cdr3_aa: CAISESGPRFFTEAFF

d_call: TRBD2
clone_size: -
j_call: TRBJ2-3
v_call: TRBV25-1
cdr3_nt: TGTGCCAGCAGTGAATATGCCGGGGGGGCCGACACAGATACGCAGTATTTT
cdr3_aa: CASSEYAGGADTDTQYF

d_call: TRBD2
clone_size: -
j_call: TRBJ2-7
v_call: TRBV11-1
cdr3_nt: TGTGCCAGCAGCTTATCCCCTAGCGGGGCCACCTACGAGCAGTACTTC
cdr3_aa: CASSLSPSGATYEQYF

d_call: TRBD2
clone_size: -
j_call: TRBJ2-2
v_call: TRBV19
cdr3_nt: TGTGCCAGTAGACCCCGGGGTAGCGGGGGGCAGAACACCGGGGAGCTGTTTTTT
cdr3_aa: CASRPRGSGGQNTGELFF

d_call: -
clone_size: -
j_call: TRBJ2-7
v_call: TRBV4-2
cdr3_nt: TGTGCCAGCAGTCCGGGACCAAAAGGTCTTATGGCCTACGAGCAGTACTTC
cdr3_aa: CASSPGPKGLMAYEQYF

d_call: TRBD2
clone_size: -
j_call: TRBJ2-5
v_call: TRBV7-2
cdr3_nt: TGTGCCAGCAGCTTATTTAGCGGGGGTAAAGAGACCCAGTACTTC
cdr3_aa: CASSLFSGGKETQYF

d_call: -
clone_size: -
j_call: TRBJ1-3
v_call: TRBV4-1
cdr3_nt: TGCGCCAGCAGCCAATGGAGGGATCGCGGAAACACCATATATTTT
cdr3_aa: CASSQWRDRGNTIYF

d_call: TRBD2
clone_size: -
j_call: TRBJ2-5
v_call: TRBV28
cdr3_nt: TGTGCCAGCAGTTTAAATCCAGCGGGGGTTAGTAAATATGAGACCCAGTACTTC
cdr3_aa: CASSLNPAGVSKYETQYF

d_call: -
clone_size: -
j_call: TRBJ2-7
v_call: TRBV23-1
cdr3_nt: TGCGCCAGCCCCCCCCAGCCGTTGTTCTACGAGCAGTACTTC
cdr3_aa: CASPPQPLFYEQYF

d_call: TRBD1
clone_size: -
j_call: TRBJ2-7
v_call: TRBV18
cdr3_nt: TGTGCCAGCTCACTGAAAGGACAGGGCCCATCTTACGAGCAGTACTTC
cdr3_aa: CASSLKGQGPSYEQYF

d_call: -
clone_size: few
j_call: TRBJ1-5
v_call: TRBV30
cdr3_nt: TGTGCCTGGAGCGCCGACTCCCCCCGGGACCCTAGCAATCAGCCCCAGCATTTT
cdr3_aa: CAWSADSPRDPSNQPQHF

d_call: TRBD1
clone_size: -
j_call: TRBJ1-3
v_call: TRBV18
cdr3_nt: TGTGCCAGCTCACCACCCCGACAGGGTAGAAACTCTGGAAACACCATATATTTT
cdr3_aa: CASSPPRQGRNSGNTIYF

d_call: -
clone_size: -
j_call: TRBJ1-5
v_call: TRBV6-6
cdr3_nt: TGTGCCAGCACCCAGGAGCCGCATCAGCCCCAGCATTTT
cdr3_aa: CASTQEPHQPQHF

d_call: -
clone_size: -
j_call: TRBJ1-2
v_call: TRBV11-2
cdr3_nt: TGTGCCAGCAGCTTAGGTCCAGGGCCCAACTATGGCTACACCTTC
cdr3_aa: CASSLGPGPNYGYTF

d_call: TRBD2
clone_size: -
j_call: TRBJ2-5
v_call: TRBV23-1
cdr3_nt: TGCGCCAGCAGTCCCTCTCTAGCGGGGGGACAAGAGACCCAGTACTTC
cdr3_aa: CASSPSLAGGQETQYF

d_call: TRBD1
clone_size: -
j_call: TRBJ2-1
v_call: TRBV7-2
cdr3_nt: TGTGCCAGCAGCTTAGGGGGGAGTGAAGGGGACAGTCCCTACAATGAGCAGTTCTTC
cdr3_aa: CASSLGGSEGDSPYNEQFF

d_call: TRBD2
clone_size: -
j_call: TRBJ2-3
v_call: TRBV4-2
cdr3_nt: TGTGCCAGCAGCCCCGTTGCATTTCAAGCGGGGCTCACAGATACGCAGTATTTT
cdr3_aa: CASSPVAFQAGLTDTQYF

d_call: TRBD1
clone_size: once
j_call: TRBJ2-7
v_call: TRBV4-2
cdr3_nt: TGTGCCAGCAGCCAAAAGGGCGAGGGGACAGAGAGTTCCTACGAGCAGTACTTC
cdr3_aa: CASSQKGEGTESSYEQYF

d_call: TRBD1
clone_size: -
j_call: TRBJ2-5
v_call: TRBV25-1
cdr3_nt: TGTGCCAGCAGTGAATCGGAACAGGGGCTCCAAGAGACCCAGTACTTC
cdr3_aa: CASSESEQGLQETQYF

d_call: -
clone_size: -
j_call: TRBJ1-3
v_call: TRBV4-2
cdr3_nt: TGTGCCAGCAGCCAAGATCGGGTTGTCCAAAACACCATATATTTT
cdr3_aa: CASSQDRVVQNTIYF

d_call: -
clone_size: -
j_call: TRBJ2-3
v_call: TRBV7-9
cdr3_nt: TGTGCCAGCAGCTTACTAGGGATGGGACAGCGGGTATCTAGGGATACGCAGTATTTT
cdr3_aa: CASSLLGMGQRVSRDTQYF

d_call: -
clone_size: -
j_call: TRBJ2-5
v_call: TRBV28
cdr3_nt: TGTGCCAGCAGTTTGGCCCCCGTTGAGACCCCGTCCTTTGAGACCCAGTACTTC
cdr3_aa: CASSLAPVETPSFETQYF

d_call: TRBD1
clone_size: -
j_call: TRBJ1-2
v_call: TRBV11-1
cdr3_nt: TGTGCCAGCAGCTTAGAGACAGGGGGGAATGGCTACACCTTC
cdr3_aa: CASSLETGGNGYTF

d_call: -
clone_size: -
j_call: TRBJ1-5
v_call: TRBV28
cdr3_nt: TGTGCCAGCAGCCAACAGATTCGGGCCGATAATCAGCCCCAGCATTTT
cdr3_aa: CASSQQIRADNQPQHF

d_call: -
clone_size: -
j_call: TRBJ1-1
v_call: TRBV28
cdr3_nt: TGTGCCAGCAGTTTATTGAGGGGTCCGGACACTGAAGCTTTCTTT
cdr3_aa: CASSLLRGPDTEAFF

d_call: TRBD1
clone_size: -
j_call: TRBJ1-5
v_call: TRBV9
cdr3_nt: TGTGCCAGCAGCGCGGGTCAGGGGGCCAGCAATCAGCCCCAGCATTTT
cdr3_aa: CASSAGQGASNQPQHF

d_call: -
clone_size: -
j_call: TRBJ1-2
v_call: TRBV19
cdr3_nt: TGTGCCAGTAGTTCGAGAGGCAGGGGAGATTCTTACTATGGCTACACCTTC
cdr3_aa: CASSSRGRGDSYYGYTF

d_call: -
clone_size: once
j_call: TRBJ1-6
v_call: TRBV19
cdr3_nt: TGTGCCAGTACCTCGCAAGCAGGGGATAATTCACCCCTCCACTTT
cdr3_aa: CASTSQAGDNSPLHF

d_call: TRBD1
clone_size: -
j_call: TRBJ1-5
v_call: TRBV27
cdr3_nt: TGTGCCAGCAGTTCTAGGGGGACAGGCTATAGCAATCAGCCCCAGCATTTT
cdr3_aa: CASSSRGTGYSNQPQHF

d_call: -
clone_size: -
j_call: TRBJ2-6
v_call: TRBV4-2
cdr3_nt: TGTGCCAGCAGCCACCCAAAGACTAGTTATGGGGCCAACGTCCTGACTTTC
cdr3_aa: CASSHPKTSYGANVLTF

d_call: -
clone_size: few
j_call: TRBJ2-7
v_call: TRBV9
cdr3_nt: TGTGCCAGCAGCGTAGGAGGGGGGGACTACGAGCAGTACTTC
cdr3_aa: CASSVGGGDYEQYF

d_call: TRBD1
clone_size: -
j_call: TRBJ1-2
v_call: TRBV4-1
cdr3_nt: TGCGCCAGCAGCCATAGAGGCGGGACAGGAGTTAACTATGGCTACACCTTC
cdr3_aa: CASSHRGGTGVNYGYTF

d_call: TRBD1
clone_size: -
j_call: TRBJ2-7
v_call: TRBV15
cdr3_nt: TGTGCCACCAGCAGTTTGGCATGGGACAGTTCCTACGAGCAGTACTTC
cdr3_aa: CATSSLAWDSSYEQYF

d_call: -
clone_size: -
j_call: TRBJ1-1
v_call: TRBV11-2
cdr3_nt: TGTGCCAGCAGCTTAGATAGGCAGGGCACCAACACTGAAGCTTTCTTT
cdr3_aa: CASSLDRQGTNTEAFF

d_call: -
clone_size: -
j_call: TRBJ1-2
v_call: TRBV7-9
cdr3_nt: TGTGCCAGCAGCCCCACACTCTCGGGTGGCTACACCTTC
cdr3_aa: CASSPTLSGGYTF

d_call: TRBD2
clone_size: -
j_call: TRBJ2-7
v_call: TRBV9
cdr3_nt: TGTGCCAGCAGCGTAGATCAGGGACTAGTGTACGAGCAGTACTTC
cdr3_aa: CASSVDQGLVYEQYF

d_call: -
clone_size: -
j_call: TRBJ2-3
v_call: TRBV29-1
cdr3_nt: TGCAGCGTCGTAAGAGATACGCAGTATTTT
cdr3_aa: CSVVRDTQYF

d_call: TRBD2
clone_size: -
j_call: TRBJ2-3
v_call: TRBV11-3
cdr3_nt: TGTGCCAGCAGCTTCGGACTAGTCACAGATACGCAGTATTTT
cdr3_aa: CASSFGLVTDTQYF

d_call: -
clone_size: -
j_call: TRBJ2-1
v_call: TRBV4-2
cdr3_nt: TGTGCCAGCAGCCAGGACCAAGACCCATCTGATGAGCAGTTCTTC
cdr3_aa: CASSQDQDPSDEQFF

d_call: -
clone_size: -
j_call: TRBJ1-2
v_call: TRBV19
cdr3_nt: TGTGCCAGTAGTAAAACTGTAGTGTCGGGAGACTATGGCTACACCTTC
cdr3_aa: CASSKTVVSGDYGYTF

d_call: TRBD2
clone_size: -
j_call: TRBJ2-2
v_call: TRBV14
cdr3_nt: TGTGCCAGCAGCCAACCCGGATCTAGCGGGGAAACCGGGGAGCTGTTTTTT
cdr3_aa: CASSQPGSSGETGELFF

d_call: TRBD1
clone_size: once
j_call: TRBJ1-1
v_call: TRBV5-1
cdr3_nt: TGCGCCAGCAGCTTGTTTCCGGGGACTCGGACAGGGCGTTTTGGTGAAGCTTTCTTT
cdr3_aa: CASSLFPGTRTGRFGEAFF

d_call: -
clone_size: -
j_call: TRBJ2-7
v_call: TRBV7-2
cdr3_nt: TGTGCCAGCAGCCGAGTAGGAGAGTACTCCTACGAGCAGTACTTC
cdr3_aa: CASSRVGEYSYEQYF

d_call: -
clone_size: -
j_call: TRBJ1-6
v_call: TRBV27
cdr3_nt: TGTGCCAGCAGTTTAACAGGGATGAATTCACCCCTCCACTTT
cdr3_aa: CASSLTGMNSPLHF

d_call: -
clone_size: -
j_call: TRBJ2-3
v_call: TRBV19
cdr3_nt: TGTGCCAGTATGGGGACATCAGGCACGGATGCTGCCGCTAGCACAGATACGCAGTATTTT
cdr3_aa: CASMGTSGTDAAASTDTQYF